The source of this T cell receptor (beta chain) is a study of blood T cell repertoires in COVID-19. Across the whole study: There were acute and convalescent COVID-19 samples, and they came from the United States, Italy and Spain. The cDNA or gDNA used as material had been derived from T cells, B-cell-depleted T cells, or PBMCs.

Seattle patients were enrolled while actively infected and followed longitudinally. As originally analysed: From reference gene primer amplification, estimates of nucleated cell counts were derived. TCRdb's copy holds only in-frame clones and misses some; the assay was immunoSEQ multiplex PCR. V and J calls and clone size are as listed in that table; D and trimming were resolved from the DNA. This sample has 130,000 or so clones, with about 85% found just once. This CDR3 comprises 13 residues. CDR1 and CDR2 (germline): SGHTS, YDEGEE. Trimming removed 4 bases from V and 0 bases from J, with 7 bases in between.

The sequenced material came from peripheral blood. The clonotype comes from a woman aged 70-85 years with COVID-19, enrolled during active disease. The chain couples TRBV5-8 to TRBJ1-1; D unresolved. The CDR3 DNA reads TGTGCCAGCAGCCTACAGCTGAACACTGAAGCTTTCTTT. Encoded protein: CASSLQLNTEAFF.